A single sample gave rise to the 24 T cell receptor beta chains below, sequenced in a study of post-analysis software for immune sequencing data. For these TCRs, the target antigens are not known. Study-wide findings and caveats: Included in a set of roughly 5 TRBV segments more frequent in patients than controls were TRBV5-6, TRBV5-1 and TRBV20-1.

The authors incorporated unique molecular identifiers into the TCR beta cDNA libraries. Each CDR3 protein gets one entry after TCRdb re-called the PCR reads with MiXCR. The profile shows about 770,000 distinct CDR3 sequences, about 45% of them singletons. Sample: blood. These receptors were taken from a girl aged 10-17 years with multiple sclerosis.

J is TRBJ2-1 and V is TRBV11-1; D is perhaps TRBD2 (5 bases). The end of the DNA fits TRBJ2-7 better, so the J call may be wrong. CDR1 is SGHAT and CDR2 is FQDESV in the germline V gene (reference sequence). CDR3 length: 14 residues. CDR3 DNA: TGTGCCAGCAGCTTAGACCTAGCCCGCTACGAGCAGTACTTC. Encoded protein: CASSLDLARYEQYF.

The V call is TRBV6-6, the J call TRBJ2-5; TRBD2 matches at 12 bases. TRBJ2-7 explains the end of the DNA better; the J call may be wrong. Per germline, CDR1 MNHNY and CDR2 SVGAGI (reference sequence). The CDR3 totals 17 residues. In DNA form, the CDR3 reads TGTGCCAGCAGTTACCGACCGACTAGCGGGAGAGGCTACGAGCAGTACTTC. As protein: CASSYRPTSGRGYEQYF.

The genes are TRBV6-6 and TRBJ1-2; D not resolved. CDR3 length: 14 residues. CDR1 and CDR2 (germline): MNHNY, SVGAGI (reference sequence). Trimming shortened V by 7 bases and J by 5 bases, and 17 bases separated the two germline ends. The CDR3 region is CASTDPPGSYGYTF. The CDR3 DNA is TGTGCCAGCACCGACCCTCCTGGGAGTTATGGCTACACCTTC.

V usage is TRBV12-3 or TRBV12-4 and J usage is TRBJ1-1; D unresolved. This CDR3 has 12 residues. Trimming took 7 bases from V and 2 from J, leaving 8 bases between them. CDR3 sequence (DNA): TGTGCCAGCACCGGACTTAACACTGAAGCTTTCTTT. Its protein is CASTGLNTEAFF.

The table lists this clonotype with a few counts. The V call is TRBV2, the J call TRBJ2-5; D could derive from TRBD1 or TRBD2 (5 bases each). The end of the DNA is better explained by TRBJ2-7, so the J call may be wrong. In germline, CDR1 is SNHLY, CDR2 FYNNEI. This CDR3 has 15 residues. The CDR3 DNA reads as TGTGCCAGCAGTGATGGGGCCTTGAGGGTCTACGAGCAGTACTTC. Its protein product is CASSDGALRVYEQYF.

The V call is TRBV6-2 or TRBV6-3, the J call TRBJ2-1, with 7 bases that match TRBD2. The CDR3 has 17 residues. The ends lost 2 bases at V and 5 bases at J; junction bases unmatched: 12. CDR1 is MNHEY and CDR2 is SVGEGT in the germline V gene. CDR3 DNA: TGTGCCAGCAGTTACCACCTGCTGGGGGGGACGGACAATGAGCAGTTCTTC. Translating gives CASSYHLLGGTDNEQFF.

This clonotype showed up just a few times. CDR3 nucleotides: TGTGCCAGCAGCGTAGTCGGGTTGCCTCAAGAGACCCAGTACTTC. Protein sequence: CASSVVGLPQETQYF. The chain carries TRBV9 and TRBJ2-5; D remains ambiguous. The germline V and J ends were trimmed by 0 bases and 2 bases, with 11 bases remaining between them. Germline CDR1 SGDLS, CDR2 YYNGEE. The CDR3 extends over 15 amino acids.

The chain carries TRBV29-1 and TRBJ2-1, with 9 bases matching TRBD2. Germline loops: CDR1 SQVTM, CDR2 ANQGSEA. This CDR3 has 15 amino acids. The ends lost 4 bases at V and 9 bases at J; junction bases unmatched: 13. The CDR3 DNA reads TGCAGCGTTGTACCACTTAGCGGGAGAATCGGTGAGCAGTTCTTC. This codes for CSVVPLSGRIGEQFF.

The chain joins TRBV7-8 to TRBJ2-4; D might be TRBD1 or TRBD2, each matching 5 bases. The CDR3 is 17 amino acids. Germline CDR1 and CDR2: SGHVS and FQNEAQ. V was shortened by 5 bases and J by 1 base, with 18 bases between the two germline ends. This CDR3 is CASSQESEGMAKNIQYF. CDR3 nucleotide sequence: TGTGCCAGCAGCCAAGAAAGCGAGGGGATGGCCAAAAACATTCAGTACTTC. Drawing the rest from reference TRBV7-8 and TRBJ2-4, the complete variable domain is GAGVSQSPRYKVAKRGQDVALRCDPISGHVSLFWYQQALGQGPEFLTYFQNEAQLDKSGLPSDRFFAERPEGSVSTLKIQRTQQEDSAVYLCASSQESEGMAKNIQYFGAGTRLSVL.

This clonotype was counted only a few times. The chain carries TRBV18 and TRBJ2-6, with 8 bases that match TRBD1. Germline V gives CDR1 KGHSH, CDR2 LQKENI. This CDR3 spans 15 amino acids. The ends lost 6 bases at V and 3 bases at J; junction bases unmatched: 4. CDR3 sequence reads: CASSQGALGANVLTF. DNA of the CDR3: TGTGCCAGCTCGCAGGGGGCGCTTGGGGCCAACGTCCTGACTTTC.

The genes are TRBV5-1 and TRBJ2-1, with 10 bases aligning to TRBD2. CDR1 SGHRS and CDR2 YFSETQ come from the germline V gene. The CDR3 runs to 15 residues. The ends lost 2 bases at V and 7 bases at J; junction bases unmatched: 6. CDR3 region: CASSFHGTSENEQFF. The CDR3 DNA follows: TGCGCCAGCAGCTTCCACGGGACTAGCGAGAATGAGCAGTTCTTC.

The rearrangement uses TRBV6-5 and TRBJ2-1; the D is unclear. The CDR3 is 15 amino acids. Germline V gene sequence: CDR1 MNHEY, CDR2 SVGAGI. V was pared by 0 bases and J by 10 bases, with 16 bases between. The CDR3 loop reads CASSYSRRSSYEQFF. CDR3 DNA sequence: TGTGCCAGCAGTTACTCGAGGCGTAGCTCCTACGAGCAGTTCTTC.

This clonotype was detected only a few times. This rearrangement joins TRBV20-1 to TRBJ2-7; possible D gene TRBD1, 6 bases. The CDR3 contains 14 residues. V lost 3 bases, J lost 2 bases, and 14 bases lay in between. Looked up from germline, CDR1 is DFQATT and CDR2 is SNEGSKA (reference sequence). The CDR3 bases are TGCAGTGCTAGCCTTCAGGGGCCGACCTACGAGCAGTACTTC. Protein product: CSASLQGPTYEQYF.

This clonotype was recorded only once. The V and J genes are TRBV7-9 and TRBJ2-1; D call uncertain. This CDR3 is 12 amino acids long. CDR1 and CDR2 from the germline V gene are SEHNR and FQNEAQ (reference sequence). Between the trimmed V and J ends, which lost 4 bases and 7 bases, there was a span of 8 bases. For the CDR3, the DNA is TGTGCCAGCAGCTATCCGCATAATGAGCAGTTCTTC. It is translated as CASSYPHNEQFF.

Only one count was recorded for this clonotype. The V and J genes are TRBV5-1 and TRBJ2-7, with TRBD1 matching over 9 bases. The CDR3 is 16 residues long. V lost 4 bases and J lost 5; bases outside the gene matches: 13. The germline V gene has CDR1 SGHRS and CDR2 YFSETQ. CDR3 sequence: CASSLLSGQGDHEQYF. CDR3 nucleotide sequence: TGCGCCAGCAGCCTGTTATCGGGACAGGGAGACCACGAGCAGTACTTC.

This sequence joins TRBV5-1 and TRBJ2-7; 8 bases are shared with TRBD2. Germline-derived CDR1 and CDR2 are SGHRS and YFSETQ. V gave up 1 base and J gave up 3 bases; unmatched junction bases: 6. The length of the CDR3 is 15 residues. The CDR3 DNA is TGCGCCAGCAGCTTGCTTAGCGGGGCGAACTACGAGCAGTACTTC. It encodes CASSLLSGANYEQYF.

This clonotype was seen many times. The chain links TRBV7-2 to TRBJ2-5, with no clear D. Germline V gene lookup returns CDR1 SGHTA and CDR2 FQGNSA. The germline V and J ends were trimmed by 8 bases and 4 bases, with 8 bases remaining between them. The CDR3 contains 11 residues. The chain's CDR3 is CASLGGETQYF. The CDR3 DNA reads TGTGCCAGCTTAGGCGGAGAGACCCAGTACTTC. Looking up the rest from reference TRBV7-2 and TRBJ2-5 gives the full variable domain: GAGVSQSPSNKVTEKGKDVELRCDPISGHTALYWYRQSLGQGLEFLIYFQGNSAPDKSGLPSDRFSAERTGGSVSTLTIQRTQQEDSAVYLCASLGGETQYFGPGTRLLVL.

The chain couples TRBV4-2 to TRBJ2-7, with 8 bases identical to TRBD2. Germline V gene data show CDR1 as LGHNA and CDR2 as YNFKEQ. The CDR3 spans 15 residues. Trimming at V came to 0 bases and at J to 2 bases, leaving 3 bases not matched to a gene. CDR3: CASSQELADTYEQYF. The DNA of the CDR3 is TGTGCCAGCAGCCAAGAACTAGCGGATACCTACGAGCAGTACTTC.

This clonotype was seen a handful of times. V usage is TRBV29-1 and J usage is TRBJ2-1, with D unresolved. Trimming removed 3 bases at V and 5 bases at J, with 11 bases between. The CDR3 is 13 amino acids. Per the germline V gene, CDR1 is SQVTM and CDR2 is ANQGSEA. The CDR3 reads CSVERSIDNEQFF. CDR3 in DNA: TGCAGCGTTGAGAGGAGCATCGACAATGAGCAGTTCTTC.

This chain links TRBV12-3 or TRBV12-4 with TRBJ2-1, with TRBD2 as a possible D gene (5 bases). The V end was cut by 3 bases, the J end by 6 bases, with 9 bases between. This CDR3 region has 13 residues. The CDR3 bases are TGTGCCAGCAGTTTGAGGGTGAGCAATGAGCAGTTCTTC. This sequence encodes CASSLRVSNEQFF.

This clonotype was recorded many times. The J gene is TRBJ2-3, the V gene TRBV24-1; D might be TRBD1 (6 bases). V was trimmed by 3 bases and J by 3 bases, leaving 12 bases between them. The CDR3 is 15 amino acids. Per germline, CDR1 KGHDR and CDR2 SFDVKD. This CDR3 reads CATSDPNGQTDTQYF. The CDR3 DNA sequence: TGTGCCACCAGTGATCCAAACGGACAGACAGATACGCAGTATTTT.

This chain links TRBV7-2 with TRBJ2-3, with TRBD2 matching over 8 bases. V lost 4 bases to trimming and J lost 1 base; unmatched junction nucleotides: 7. Germline assignment: CDR1 SGHTA and CDR2 FQGNSA. The CDR3 covers 16 residues. The CDR3: CASSSTSVRGTDTQYF. Here the CDR3 DNA reads TGTGCCAGCAGCTCGACTAGCGTAAGGGGCACAGATACGCAGTATTTT.

This clonotype was picked up a small number of times. The J gene is TRBJ2-4, the V gene TRBV20-1; D remains ambiguous. The end of the DNA fits TRBJ2-7 better, so the J call may be wrong. Germline CDR1 reads DFQATT; CDR2 reads SNEGSKA (reference sequence). The CDR3 loop spans 12 amino acids. In nucleotides, the CDR3 is TGCAGTGCTACCCCGGGCTGGTTCGAGCAGTACTTC. Its protein product is CSATPGWFEQYF.

This chain uses TRBV7-9 with TRBJ2-1; no definite D call. Germline CDR1 reads SEHNR; CDR2 reads FQNEAQ (reference sequence). Trimming cost V 4 bases and J 2 bases, with 18 bases left between them. The CDR3 is 17 amino acids. The CDR3 region has the DNA TGTGCCAGCAGCTCCCTGCTACCGAGACTCGCCTACAATGAGCAGTTCTTC. Amino acid sequence: CASSSLLPRLAYNEQFF.